The present T cell receptor beta chain was sequenced within a study of post-analysis software for immune sequencing data. General study results and limits: The F measure placed samples prepared in the same batch into strongly shared clusters. Among 5 or 6 TRBV segments more frequent in patients than controls were TRBV5-6, TRBV5-1 and TRBV20-1.

Prepared libraries of TCR beta cDNA carried unique molecular identifiers. One entry per CDR3 protein, called by TCRdb with MiXCR from the PCR reads. The data show 450,000 or so distinct CDR3 sequences, with under 55% seen just once and 9% to 13% held by the top ten. V shed 0 bases, J shed 0 bases, and the junction held 1 base outside the gene matches. The CDR3 sequence is 15 residues long. Germline loops: CDR1 SGHTA, CDR2 FQGNSA. This clonotype was detected a few times. Its antigen remains unknown. The clonotype originates from a girl aged 10 to 17 with multiple sclerosis. The sequenced material came from blood. The chain has TRBV7-2 and TRBJ2-7; 8 nucleotides match TRBD2. CDR3 region: CASSLAGTSSYEQYF. CDR3 sequence (DNA): TGTGCCAGCAGCTTAGCCGGGACTAGCTCCTACGAGCAGTACTTC.